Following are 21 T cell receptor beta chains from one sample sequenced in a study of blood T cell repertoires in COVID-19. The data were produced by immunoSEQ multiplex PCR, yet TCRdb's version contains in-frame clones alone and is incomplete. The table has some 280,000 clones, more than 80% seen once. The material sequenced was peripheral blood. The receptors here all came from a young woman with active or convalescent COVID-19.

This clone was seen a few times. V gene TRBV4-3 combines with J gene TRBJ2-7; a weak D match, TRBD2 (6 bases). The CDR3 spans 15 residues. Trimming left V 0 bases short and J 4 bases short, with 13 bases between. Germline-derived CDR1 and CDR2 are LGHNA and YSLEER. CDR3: CASSQESGTPYEQYF. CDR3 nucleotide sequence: TGCGCCAGCAGCCAAGAATCAGGGACTCCTTACGAGCAGTACTTC.

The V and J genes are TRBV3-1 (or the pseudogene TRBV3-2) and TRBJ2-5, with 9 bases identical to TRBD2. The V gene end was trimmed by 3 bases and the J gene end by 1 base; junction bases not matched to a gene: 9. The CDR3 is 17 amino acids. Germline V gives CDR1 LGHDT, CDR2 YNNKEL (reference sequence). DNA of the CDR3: TGTGCCAGCAGCCATTGGGGGCGGGGGGGCATCCAAGAGACCCAGTACTTC. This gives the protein CASSHWGRGGIQETQYF.

In DNA form, the CDR3 reads TGTGCCAGCAGCCCGGAGAGACAGGATCACGCTGAAGCTTTCTTT. Translated, it gives CASSPERQDHAEAFF. The V gene is TRBV5-5, the J gene TRBJ1-1; D is possibly TRBD1 (6 bases). This CDR3 has 15 residues. In germline, CDR1 is SGHKS, CDR2 YYEKEE (reference sequence). V was pared by 4 bases and J by 6 bases, with 19 bases between.

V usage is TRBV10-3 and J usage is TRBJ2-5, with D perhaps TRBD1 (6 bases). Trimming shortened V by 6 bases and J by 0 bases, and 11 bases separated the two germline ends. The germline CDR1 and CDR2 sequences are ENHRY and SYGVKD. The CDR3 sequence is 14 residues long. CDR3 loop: CAIRARGHQETQYF. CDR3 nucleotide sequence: TGTGCCATCAGGGCCAGGGGACACCAAGAGACCCAGTACTTC.

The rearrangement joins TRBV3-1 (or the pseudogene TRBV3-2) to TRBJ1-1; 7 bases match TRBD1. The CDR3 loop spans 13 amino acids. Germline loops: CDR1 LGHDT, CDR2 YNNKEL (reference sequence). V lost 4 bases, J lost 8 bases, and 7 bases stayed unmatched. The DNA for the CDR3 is TGTGCCAGCAGCCCCTACAGGACAGGCGAAGCTTTCTTT. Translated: CASSPYRTGEAFF.

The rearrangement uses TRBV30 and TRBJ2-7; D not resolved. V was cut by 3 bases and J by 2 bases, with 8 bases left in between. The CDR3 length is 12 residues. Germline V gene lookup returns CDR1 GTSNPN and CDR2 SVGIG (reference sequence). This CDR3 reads CAWSLEPYEQYF. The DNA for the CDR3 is TGTGCCTGGAGCCTAGAACCCTACGAGCAGTACTTC.

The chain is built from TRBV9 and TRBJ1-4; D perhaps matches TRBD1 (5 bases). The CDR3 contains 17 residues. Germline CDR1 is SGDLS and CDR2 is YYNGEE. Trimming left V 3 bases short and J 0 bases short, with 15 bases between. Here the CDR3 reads CASSATGSLPTNEKLFF. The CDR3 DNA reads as TGTGCCAGCAGCGCAACAGGCTCCCTCCCAACTAATGAAAAACTGTTTTTT.

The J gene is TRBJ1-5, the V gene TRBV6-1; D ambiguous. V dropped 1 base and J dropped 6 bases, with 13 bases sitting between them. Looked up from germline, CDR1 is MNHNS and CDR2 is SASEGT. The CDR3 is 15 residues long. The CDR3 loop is CASSEGRELGQPQHF. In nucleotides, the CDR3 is TGTGCCAGCAGTGAAGGCCGGGAACTGGGTCAGCCCCAGCATTTT.

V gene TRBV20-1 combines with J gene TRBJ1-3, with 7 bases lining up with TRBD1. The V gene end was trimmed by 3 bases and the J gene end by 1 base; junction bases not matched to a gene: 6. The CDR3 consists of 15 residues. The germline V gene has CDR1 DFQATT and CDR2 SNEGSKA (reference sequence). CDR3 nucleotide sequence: TGCAGTGCTAGTGACAGGGCGCTATCTGGAAACACCATATATTTT. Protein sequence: CSASDRALSGNTIYF.

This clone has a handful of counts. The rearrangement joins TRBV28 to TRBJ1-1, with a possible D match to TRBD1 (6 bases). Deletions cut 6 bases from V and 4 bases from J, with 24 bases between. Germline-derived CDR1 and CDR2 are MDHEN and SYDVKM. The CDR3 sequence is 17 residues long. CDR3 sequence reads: CASRRTTGPGGGTEAFF. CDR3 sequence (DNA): TGTGCCAGCAGACGAACTACAGGGCCCGGGGGGGGCACTGAAGCTTTCTTT.

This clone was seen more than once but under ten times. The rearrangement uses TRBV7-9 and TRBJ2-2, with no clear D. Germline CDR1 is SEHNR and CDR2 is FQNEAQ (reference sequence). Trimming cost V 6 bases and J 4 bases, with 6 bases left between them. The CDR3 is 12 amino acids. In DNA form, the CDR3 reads TGTGCCAGCAGTATCCTCACCGGGGAGCTGTTTTTT. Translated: CASSILTGELFF.

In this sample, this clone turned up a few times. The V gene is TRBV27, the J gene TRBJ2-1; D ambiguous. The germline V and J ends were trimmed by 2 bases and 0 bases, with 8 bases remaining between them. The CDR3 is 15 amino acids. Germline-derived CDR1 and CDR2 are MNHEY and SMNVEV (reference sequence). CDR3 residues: CASSLHSNSYNEQFF. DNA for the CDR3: TGTGCCAGCAGTTTACACTCCAACTCCTACAATGAGCAGTTCTTC.

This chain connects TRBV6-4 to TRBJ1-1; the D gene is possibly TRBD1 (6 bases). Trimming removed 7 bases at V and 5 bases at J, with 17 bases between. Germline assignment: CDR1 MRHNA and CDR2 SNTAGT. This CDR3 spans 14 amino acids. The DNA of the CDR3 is TGTGCCAGCAAGTTAGTGGCAGGGGATACTGAAGCTTTCTTT. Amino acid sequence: CASKLVAGDTEAFF.

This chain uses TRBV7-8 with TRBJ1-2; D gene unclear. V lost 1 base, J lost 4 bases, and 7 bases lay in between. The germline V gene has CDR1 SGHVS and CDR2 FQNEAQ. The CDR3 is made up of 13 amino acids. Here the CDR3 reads CASSLGHLYGYTF. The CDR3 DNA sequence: TGTGCCAGCAGCTTAGGACACCTCTATGGCTACACCTTC. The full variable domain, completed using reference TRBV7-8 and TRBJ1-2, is GAGVSQSPRYKVAKRGQDVALRCDPISGHVSLFWYQQALGQGPEFLTYFQNEAQLDKSGLPSDRFFAERPEGSVSTLKIQRTQQEDSAVYLCASSLGHLYGYTFGSGTRLTVV.

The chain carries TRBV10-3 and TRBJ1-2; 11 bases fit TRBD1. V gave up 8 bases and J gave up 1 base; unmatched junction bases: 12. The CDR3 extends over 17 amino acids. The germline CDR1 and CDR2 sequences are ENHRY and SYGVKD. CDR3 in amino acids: CAIGRGTGGNINYGYTF. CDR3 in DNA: TGTGCCATCGGAAGAGGGACAGGGGGTAATATTAACTATGGCTACACCTTC.

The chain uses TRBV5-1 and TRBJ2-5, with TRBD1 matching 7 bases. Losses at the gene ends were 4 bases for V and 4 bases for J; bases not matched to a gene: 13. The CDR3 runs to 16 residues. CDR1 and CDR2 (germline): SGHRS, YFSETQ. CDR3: CASSLESSGGGETQYF. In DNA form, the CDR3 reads TGCGCCAGCAGCCTGGAATCGTCAGGGGGTGGAGAGACCCAGTACTTC.

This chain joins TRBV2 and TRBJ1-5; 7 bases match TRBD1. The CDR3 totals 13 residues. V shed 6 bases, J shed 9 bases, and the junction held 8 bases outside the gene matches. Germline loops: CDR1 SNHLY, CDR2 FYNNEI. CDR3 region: CASSRQGKRPQHF. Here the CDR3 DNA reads TGTGCCAGCAGCCGACAGGGAAAGAGGCCCCAGCATTTT.

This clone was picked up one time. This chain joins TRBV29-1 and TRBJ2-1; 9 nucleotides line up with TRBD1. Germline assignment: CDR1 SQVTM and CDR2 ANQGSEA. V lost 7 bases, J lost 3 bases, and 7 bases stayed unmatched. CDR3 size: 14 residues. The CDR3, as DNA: TGCAGCGCCCGGACAGGGGCGAGCTACAATGAGCAGTTCTTC. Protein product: CSARTGASYNEQFF.

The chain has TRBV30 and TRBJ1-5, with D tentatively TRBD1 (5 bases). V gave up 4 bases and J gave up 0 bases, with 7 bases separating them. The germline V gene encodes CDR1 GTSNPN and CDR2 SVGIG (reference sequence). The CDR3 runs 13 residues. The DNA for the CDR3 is TGTGCCTGGACAGGGAATAGCAATCAGCCCCAGCATTTT. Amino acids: CAWTGNSNQPQHF.

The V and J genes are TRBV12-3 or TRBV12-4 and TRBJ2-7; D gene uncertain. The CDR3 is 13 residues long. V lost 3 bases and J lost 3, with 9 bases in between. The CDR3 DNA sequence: TGTGCCAGCAGTTTCCAGGTCCACTACGAGCAGTACTTC. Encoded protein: CASSFQVHYEQYF.

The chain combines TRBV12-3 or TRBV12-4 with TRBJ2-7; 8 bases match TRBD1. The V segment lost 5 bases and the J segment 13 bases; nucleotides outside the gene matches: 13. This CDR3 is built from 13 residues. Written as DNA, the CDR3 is TGTGCCAGCAGTCCCGGACAGGGCCGGTCGGGCTACTTC. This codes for CASSPGQGRSGYF.